Sequencing of this T cell receptor beta chain was carried out in a study of blood T cell repertoires in COVID-19. Study-level background: Material from acute and convalescent COVID-19 was sourced from the United States, Italy and Spain.

Per the original methods: Estimation of nucleated cell counts relied on the amplification of reference gene primers. Sequencing was performed with immunoSEQ multiplex PCR; in TCRdb, only in-frame clones are kept and a portion is missing. D and trimming come from the DNA, and the V and J calls and clone size come from that table. The sample has roughly 400,000 clones, approximately 90% seen once. Per the germline V gene, CDR1 is SGDLS and CDR2 is YYNGEE. Trimming removed 3 bases from V and 4 bases from J; junction bases left unmatched: 10. The CDR3 is 16 residues long. The participants were between about 18 and 90 years old and came from about two dozen US areas.

The gene calls are TRBV9 and TRBJ2-5; 9 nucleotides align to TRBD1. This TCR was recovered from a woman aged 18-29 years who had been exposed to COVID-19. Source material: PBMCs or T cells enriched from blood (not recorded which). In DNA form, the CDR3 reads TGTGCCAGCAGCGGGTGGACAGGGGTGGGGGCAGAGACCCAGTACTTC. As protein: CASSGWTGVGAETQYF.